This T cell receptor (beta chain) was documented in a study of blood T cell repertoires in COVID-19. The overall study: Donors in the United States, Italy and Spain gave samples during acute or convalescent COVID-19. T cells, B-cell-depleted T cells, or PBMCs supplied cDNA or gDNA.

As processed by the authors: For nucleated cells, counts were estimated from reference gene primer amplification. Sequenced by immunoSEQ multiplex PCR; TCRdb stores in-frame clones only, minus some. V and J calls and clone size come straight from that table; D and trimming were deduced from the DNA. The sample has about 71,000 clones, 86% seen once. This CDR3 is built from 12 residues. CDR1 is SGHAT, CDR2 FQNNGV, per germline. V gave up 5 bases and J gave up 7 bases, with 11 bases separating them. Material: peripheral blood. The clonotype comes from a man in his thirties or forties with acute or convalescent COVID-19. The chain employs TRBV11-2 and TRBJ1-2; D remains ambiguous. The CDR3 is CASSPSVGGYTF. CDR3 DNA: TGTGCCAGCAGCCCCTCGGTTGGTGGCTACACCTTC. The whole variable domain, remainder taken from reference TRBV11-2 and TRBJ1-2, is EAGVAQSPRYKIIEKRQSVAFWCNPISGHATLYWYQQILGQGPKLLIQFQNNGVVDDSQLPKDRFSAERLKGVDSTLKIQPAKLEDSAVYLCASSPSVGGYTFGSGTRLTVV.